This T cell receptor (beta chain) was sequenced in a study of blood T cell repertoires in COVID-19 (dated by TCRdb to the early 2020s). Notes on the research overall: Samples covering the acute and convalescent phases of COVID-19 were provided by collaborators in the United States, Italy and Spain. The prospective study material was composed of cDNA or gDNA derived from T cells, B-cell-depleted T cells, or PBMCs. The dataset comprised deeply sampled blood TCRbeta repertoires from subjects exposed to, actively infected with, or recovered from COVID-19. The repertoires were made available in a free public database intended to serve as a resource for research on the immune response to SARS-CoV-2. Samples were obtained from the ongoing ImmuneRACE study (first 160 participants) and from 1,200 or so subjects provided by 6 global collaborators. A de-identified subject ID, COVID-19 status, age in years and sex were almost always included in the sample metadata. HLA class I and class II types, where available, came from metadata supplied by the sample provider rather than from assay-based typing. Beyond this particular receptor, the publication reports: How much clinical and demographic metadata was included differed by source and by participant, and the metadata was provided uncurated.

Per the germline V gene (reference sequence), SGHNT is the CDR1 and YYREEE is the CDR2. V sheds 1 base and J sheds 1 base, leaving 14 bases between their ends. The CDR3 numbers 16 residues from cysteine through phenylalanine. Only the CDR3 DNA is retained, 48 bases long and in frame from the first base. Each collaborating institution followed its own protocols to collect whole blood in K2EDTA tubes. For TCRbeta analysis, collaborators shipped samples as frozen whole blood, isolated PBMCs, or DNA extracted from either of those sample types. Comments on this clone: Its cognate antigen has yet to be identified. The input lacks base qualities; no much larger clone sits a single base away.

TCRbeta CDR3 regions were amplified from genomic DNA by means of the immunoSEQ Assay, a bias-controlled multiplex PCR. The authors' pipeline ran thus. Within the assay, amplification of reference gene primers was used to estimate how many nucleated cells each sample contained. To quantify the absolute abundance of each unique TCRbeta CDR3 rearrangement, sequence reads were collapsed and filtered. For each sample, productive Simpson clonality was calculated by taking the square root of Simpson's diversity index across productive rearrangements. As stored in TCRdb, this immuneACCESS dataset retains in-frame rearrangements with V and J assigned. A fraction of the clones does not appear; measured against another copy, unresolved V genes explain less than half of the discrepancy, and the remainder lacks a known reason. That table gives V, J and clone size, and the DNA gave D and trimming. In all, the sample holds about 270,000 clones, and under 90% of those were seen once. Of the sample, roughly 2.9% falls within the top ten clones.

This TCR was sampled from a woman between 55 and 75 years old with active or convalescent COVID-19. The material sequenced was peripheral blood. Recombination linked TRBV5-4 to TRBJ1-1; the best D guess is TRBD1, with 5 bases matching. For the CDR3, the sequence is CASSLIGIRENTEAFF. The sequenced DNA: TGTGCCAGCAGCTTGATAGGGATCAGGGAGAACACTGAAGCTTTCTTT. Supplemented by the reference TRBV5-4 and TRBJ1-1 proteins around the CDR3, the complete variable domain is ETGVTQSPTHLIKTRGQQVTLRCSSQSGHNTVSWYQQALGQGPQFIFQYYREEENGRGNFPPRFSGLQFPNYSSELNVNALELDDSALYLCASSLIGIRENTEAFFGQGTRLTVV.